Listed below are T cell receptor beta chains from one sample, sequenced in a study of T cell repertoires in cytomegalovirus infection. These TCRs' antigens remain unknown. TCRdb re-called the reads with MiXCR, one entry per CDR3 protein. In the table there are hundreds of thousands of distinct CDR3 sequences, around 30% of which are singletons. Sequenced material: cultured PBMCs, taken from culture after CMV antigen stimulation. These receptors all stem from a human donor in good health (CMV status not recorded). Some clones in this sample may be carry-over from other donors' samples. Both conserved end residues are part of each CDR3. Each record gives: J gene, clone size, D gene, V gene, CDR3 DNA, CDR3 protein. A D gene is named only where the DNA matches it firmly. Size values are once, few and many counts, or a class for expanded clones, and some rows have none.

TRBJ2-1	-	-	TRBV2	TGTGCCAGCGGACTGAACCTTGAGCAGTTCTTC	CASGLNLEQFF
TRBJ2-1	few	-	TRBV2	TGTGCCAGCAGTGTGGTAGGGGACAATGAGCAGTTCTTC	CASSVVGDNEQFF
TRBJ2-7	-	-	TRBV19	TGTGCCAGTAGTCGGGCCAGGGAGTACGAGCAGTACTTC	CASSRAREYEQYF
TRBJ2-1	-	-	TRBV5-1	TGCGCCAGCAGCTCCACTTCGGGGGCGGGGTACAATGAGCAGTTCTTC	CASSSTSGAGYNEQFF
TRBJ2-7	few	TRBD1	TRBV12-3/TRBV12-4	TGTGCCAGCAGTTCGGCCCGACAGGGGTACGAGCAGTACTTC	CASSSARQGYEQYF
TRBJ1-5	-	-	TRBV6-6	TGTGCCAGCAGTTCCACCAGTGAGGGTTATAGCAATCAGCCCCAGCATTTT	CASSSTSEGYSNQPQHF
TRBJ2-1	-	-	TRBV7-2	TGTGCCAGCAGCTTATTGTCGGTACGGGCCTCCTACAATGAGCAGTTCTTC	CASSLLSVRASYNEQFF
TRBJ2-1	few	-	TRBV7-6	TGTGCCACCTCCGAGAGGCCCTACAATGAGCAGTTCTTC	CATSERPYNEQFF
TRBJ2-3	-	-	TRBV7-4	TGTGCCAGCAGCTTAAGTAGGGTGTTCTCAGATACGCAGTATTTT	CASSLSRVFSDTQYF
TRBJ2-1	many	-	TRBV7-2	TGTGCCAGCAGCTTAAATTTCGCTTCGGTCGGTGAGCAGTTCTTC	CASSLNFASVGEQFF